This T cell receptor (beta chain) was profiled in a study of OX40 agonist ivuxolimab in advanced cancers. Overall study results and limits: Among some nonresponders, normalized T-cell clonal expansion was also low. Still undetermined is the antigen specificity of the expanded peripheral T cells.

Points on this clone: Its cognate antigen is unknown.

Assay used: immunoSEQ multiplex PCR; TCRdb lists only in-frame clones, some missing. The sample contains 95,000 to 100,000 clones, about four fifths of which appear only once. The CDR3 totals 14 residues. CDR1 and CDR2 (germline): MNHNY, SVGAGI (reference sequence). V lost 5 bases, J lost 0 bases, and 11 bases lay in between. The input for sequencing was CD4+ or CD8+ T cells sorted from blood, taken in a trial of the OX40 agonist ivuxolimab. This TCR was recovered from an adult with an advanced solid tumor such as melanoma, head and neck, liver or kidney cancer. The rearrangement joins TRBV6-6 to TRBJ2-7; D may be TRBD1 (6 bases). In DNA form, the CDR3 reads TGTGCCAGCAGTCCCGGGACATTCTCCTACGAGCAGTACTTC. Translated: CASSPGTFSYEQYF.